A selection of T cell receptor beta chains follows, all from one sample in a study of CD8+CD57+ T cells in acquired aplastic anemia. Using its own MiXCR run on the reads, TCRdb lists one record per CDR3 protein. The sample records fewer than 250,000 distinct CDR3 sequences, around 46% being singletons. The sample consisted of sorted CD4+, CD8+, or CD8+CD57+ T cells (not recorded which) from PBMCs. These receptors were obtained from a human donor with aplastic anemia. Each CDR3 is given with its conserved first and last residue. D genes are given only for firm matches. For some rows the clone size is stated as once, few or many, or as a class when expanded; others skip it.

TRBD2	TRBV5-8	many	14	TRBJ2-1	CASSPLAGDHEQFF	TGTGCCAGCAGCCCTCTAGCGGGAGACCATGAGCAGTTCTTC
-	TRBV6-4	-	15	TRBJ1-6	CASSESGQGGSPLHF	TGTGCCAGCAGTGAGTCCGGGCAGGGAGGTTCACCCCTCCACTTT
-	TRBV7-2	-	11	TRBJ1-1	CASSSGGSAFF	TGTGCCAGCAGCTCGGGTGGGAGTGCTTTCTTT
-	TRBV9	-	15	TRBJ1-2	CASSTGGDSNYGYTF	TGTGCCAGCAGCACCGGGGGGGATTCTAACTATGGCTACACCTTC
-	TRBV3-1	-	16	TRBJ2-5	CASSQEAGWIGETQYF	TGTGCCAGCAGCCAAGAGGCTGGTTGGATTGGAGAGACCCAGTACTTC
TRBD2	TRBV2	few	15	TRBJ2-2	CASSLVGGDTGELFF	TGTGCTAGCAGCTTAGTTGGGGGGGACACCGGGGAGCTGTTTTTT
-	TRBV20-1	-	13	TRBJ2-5	CSALADLQETQYF	TGCAGTGCTCTGGCAGACCTCCAAGAGACCCAGTACTTC
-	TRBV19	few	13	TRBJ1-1	CASSIVRDTEAFF	TGTGCCAGTAGTATAGTGCGTGACACTGAAGCTTTCTTT
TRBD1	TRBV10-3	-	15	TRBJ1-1	CAIRGDRALNTEAFF	TGTGCCATCAGGGGGGACAGGGCGCTGAACACTGAAGCTTTCTTT
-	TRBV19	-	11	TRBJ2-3	CASSMADTQYF	TGTGCCAGTAGTATGGCAGATACGCAGTATTTT
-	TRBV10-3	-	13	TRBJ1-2	CAISYRTAYCYTF	TGTGCCATCAGTTATAGGACAGCCTATTGCTACACCTTC
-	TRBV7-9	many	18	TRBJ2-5	CASSLDRTKLEDQETQYF	TGTGCCAGCAGCTTAGACAGGACTAAGTTAGAAGACCAAGAGACCCAGTACTTC
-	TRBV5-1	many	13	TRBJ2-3	CASSVDPADTQYF	TGCGCCAGCAGCGTAGACCCTGCGGATACGCAGTATTTT
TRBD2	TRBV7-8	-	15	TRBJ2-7	CASSLGALADYEQYF	TGTGCCAGCAGCTTAGGAGCACTAGCGGACTACGAGCAGTACTTC
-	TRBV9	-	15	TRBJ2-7	CASSQEGQKNYEQYF	TGTGCCAGCAGCCAAGAGGGCCAGAAGAACTACGAGCAGTACTTC
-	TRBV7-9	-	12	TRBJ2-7	CASSSGAGELYF	TGTGCCAGCAGCTCAGGGGCCGGGGAGCTGTACTTC
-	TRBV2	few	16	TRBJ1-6	CASSDAGATYNSPLHF	TGTGCCAGCAGTGACGCGGGAGCAACCTATAATTCACCCCTCCACTTT
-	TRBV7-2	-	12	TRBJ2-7	CASSLGVDEQYF	TGTGCCAGCAGCTTGGGGGTCGACGAGCAGTACTTC
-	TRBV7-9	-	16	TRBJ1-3	CASRPFLGASGNTIYF	TGTGCCAGCCGACCGTTTTTGGGCGCATCTGGAAACACCATATATTTT
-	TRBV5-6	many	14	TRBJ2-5	CASSLAPGAETQYF	TGTGCCAGCAGCTTGGCACCGGGCGCGGAGACCCAGTACTTC
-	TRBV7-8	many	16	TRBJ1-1	CASSSHNLGGGFEAFF	TGTGCCAGCAGCTCGCACAACCTAGGGGGGGGGTTTGAAGCTTTCTTT
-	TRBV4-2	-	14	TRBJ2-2	CASSLRTNTGELSF	TGTGCCAGCAGCCTTAGGACGAACACCGGGGAGCTGTCTTTT
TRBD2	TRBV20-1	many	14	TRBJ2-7	CSARGTSRPREQYF	TGCAGTGCTAGAGGGACTAGCAGACCTCGCGAGCAGTACTTC
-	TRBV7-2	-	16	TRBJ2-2	CASSLAGGLFGGELFF	TGTGCCAGCAGCTTAGCGGGGGGGCTGTTTGGCGGGGAGCTGTTTTTT
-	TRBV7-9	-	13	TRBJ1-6	CASSTKNGGTLHF	TGTGCCAGCAGCACTAAAAATGGGGGAACCCTCCACTTT
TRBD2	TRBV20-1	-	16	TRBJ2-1	CSAALAGGSIYNEQFF	TGCAGTGCTGCGCTAGCGGGGGGGAGTATCTACAATGAGCAGTTCTTC
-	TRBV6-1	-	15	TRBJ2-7	CASSEGAGSPKEQYF	TGTGCCAGCAGTGAAGGGGCAGGCTCGCCGAAGGAGCAGTACTTC
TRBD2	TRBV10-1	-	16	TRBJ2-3	CASSEGLAGNTDTQYF	TGCGCCAGCAGTGAGGGACTAGCGGGGAACACAGATACGCAGTATTTT
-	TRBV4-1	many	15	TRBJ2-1	CASSQGILPGDEQFF	TGCGCCAGCAGCCAAGGTATCCTACCGGGAGATGAGCAGTTCTTC
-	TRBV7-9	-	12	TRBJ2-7	CASSSGVDEQYF	TGTGCCAGCAGCTCGGGGGTCGACGAGCAGTACTTC
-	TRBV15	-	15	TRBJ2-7	CATSRDREVAYEQYF	TGTGCCACCAGCAGAGATCGTGAGGTTGCCTACGAGCAGTACTTC
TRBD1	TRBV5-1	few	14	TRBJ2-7	CASTGTGGPHEQYF	TGCGCCAGCACCGGGACAGGGGGCCCCCACGAGCAGTACTTC
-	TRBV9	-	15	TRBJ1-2	CASSVAGESNYGYTF	TGTGCCAGCAGCGTAGCGGGGGAGTCTAACTATGGCTACACCTTC
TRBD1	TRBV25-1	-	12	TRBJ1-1	CASVTGNAEAFF	TGTGCCAGCGTGACAGGGAACGCTGAAGCTTTCTTT
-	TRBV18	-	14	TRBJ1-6	CASPNREYNSPLHF	TGTGCCAGCCCCAACAGGGAGTATAATTCACCCCTCCACTTT
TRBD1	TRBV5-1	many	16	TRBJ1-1	CASSLEITGVNTEAFF	TGCGCCAGCAGCTTGGAAATCACAGGGGTCAACACTGAAGCTTTCTTT
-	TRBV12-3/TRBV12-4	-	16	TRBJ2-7	CASSLVGAPFLDEQYF	TGTGCCAGCAGTTTAGTCGGGGCCCCGTTTCTCGACGAGCAGTACTTC
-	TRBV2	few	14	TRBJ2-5	CASSEYTDQETQYF	TGTGCCAGCAGTGAATATACTGACCAAGAGACCCAGTACTTC
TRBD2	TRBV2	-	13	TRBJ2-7	CAIVLAGGYEQYF	TGTGCCATCGTACTAGCGGGAGGATACGAGCAGTACTTC
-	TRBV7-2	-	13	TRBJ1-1	CASSFGSGPGAFF	TGTGCCAGCAGCTTCGGATCCGGCCCTGGGGCTTTCTTT
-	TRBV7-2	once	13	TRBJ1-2	CASSLGAQGGYTF	TGTGCCAGCAGCTTAGGGGCACAGGGTGGCTACACCTTC